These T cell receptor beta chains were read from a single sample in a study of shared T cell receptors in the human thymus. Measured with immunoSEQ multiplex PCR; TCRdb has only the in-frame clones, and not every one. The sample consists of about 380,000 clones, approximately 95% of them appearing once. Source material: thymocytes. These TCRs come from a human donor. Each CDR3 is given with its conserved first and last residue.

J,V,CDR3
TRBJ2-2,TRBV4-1,CASSQDHRLAGGGTGELFF
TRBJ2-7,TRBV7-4,CASRVIRLAGGWSF
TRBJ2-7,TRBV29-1,CSVEQDEQYF
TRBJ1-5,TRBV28,CASSLCQGENGSNQPQHF
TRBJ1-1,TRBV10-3,CAISDPLEGTNTEAFF
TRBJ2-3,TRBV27,CASSTPGGTDTQYF
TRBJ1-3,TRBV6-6,CASSYKGTGNTIYF
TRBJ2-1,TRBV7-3,CASSWGGQQNEQFF
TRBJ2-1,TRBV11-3,CASSPRTSGPTRPSKQQFF
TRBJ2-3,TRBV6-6,CASSYSRGPSTDTQYF
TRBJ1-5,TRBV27,CASSLSLGAGPQHF
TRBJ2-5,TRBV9,CASSVAPGSETQYF
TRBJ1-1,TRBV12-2,CASRLVGDEAFF
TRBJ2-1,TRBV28,CASSLGQIDEQFF
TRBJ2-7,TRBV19,CASSIDLTGQGVNEQYF
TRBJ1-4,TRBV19,CASITTGTGGTTNEKLFF
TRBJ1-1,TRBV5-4,CASSPGLSEAFF
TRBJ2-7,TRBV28,CASRYTSGSGYEQYF
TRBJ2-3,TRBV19,CASSIRAGGSTDTQYF
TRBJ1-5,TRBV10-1,CASIRRPRQDQPQHF
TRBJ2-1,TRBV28,CASSFPPPDADNEQFF
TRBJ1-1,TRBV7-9,CASSLAAAEAFF
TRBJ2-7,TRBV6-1,CASSEFISGDPYEQYF
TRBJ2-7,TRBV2,CASMETHEQYF
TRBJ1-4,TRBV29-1,CSVETQGATNEKLFF
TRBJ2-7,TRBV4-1,CASSPTPGTKSYEQYF
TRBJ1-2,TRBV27,CASSFTTGTGPGGGYTF
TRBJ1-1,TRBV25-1,CASKGGTTRNTEAFF
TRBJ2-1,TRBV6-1,CASSSWGGSSNEQFF
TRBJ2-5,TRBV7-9,CASSLVGGPEETQYF
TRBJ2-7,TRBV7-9,CASSLGLRDRGYEQYF
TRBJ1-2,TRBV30,CAWSGPTGSGYTF
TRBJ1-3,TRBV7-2,CASSSANRNTIYF
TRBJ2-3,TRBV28,CASSYHPGRGFSTDTQYF
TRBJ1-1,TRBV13,CASSFSKGNTEAFF
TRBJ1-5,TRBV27,CASSPDCSNQPQHF
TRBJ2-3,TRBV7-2,CASSLGGLKPHTQYF
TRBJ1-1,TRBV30,CAWIPKRDTEAFF
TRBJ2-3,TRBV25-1,CASSGRQRNYTDTQYF
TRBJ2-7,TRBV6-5,CASSYSGSSHEQYF
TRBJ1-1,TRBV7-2,CASSLVPGPNTEAFF
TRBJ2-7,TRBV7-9,CASSLDGPSYEQYF
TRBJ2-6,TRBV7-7,CASSPIEDRGAGANVLTF
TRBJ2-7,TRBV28,CASRGEGASSEYEQYF
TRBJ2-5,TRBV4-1,CASSTRDSQETQYF
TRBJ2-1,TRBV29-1,CSVGEQFF
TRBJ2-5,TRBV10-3,CAISGTSGWGETQYF
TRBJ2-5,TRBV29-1,CSVSGTSGFQETQYF
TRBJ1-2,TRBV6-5,CASSQAPSNYGYTF
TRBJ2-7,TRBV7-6,CASSLGLGNYEQYF
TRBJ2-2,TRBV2,CASISREGDTGELFF
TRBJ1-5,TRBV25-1,CASSERHSESNQPQHF
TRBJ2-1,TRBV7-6,CASSFSAGLAGELSYNEQFF
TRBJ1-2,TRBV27,CASSLLGRRPRNYGYTF
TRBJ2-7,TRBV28,CASSSSDRGAYEQYF
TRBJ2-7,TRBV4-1,CASSQVEVPGPSPYEQYF
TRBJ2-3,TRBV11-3,CASSLAPSSTDTQYF
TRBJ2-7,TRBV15,CATSRDPVYEQYF
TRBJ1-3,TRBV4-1,CASSQDYRESSGNTIYF
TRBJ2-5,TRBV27,CASRPQGGGPQETQYF